Below, 29 T cell receptor beta chains from the same sample are listed, as sequenced in a study of T cells after yellow fever vaccination. TCRdb passed the 5' RACE reads through MiXCR, listing each CDR3 protein once. The sample lists around 180,000 distinct CDR3 sequences, about 6.2% occurring once. The sample consisted of CD4+ T cells sorted from PBMCs, taken on the day of the first yellow fever vaccination. Receptor source: a man aged 18 to 29 who received the YFV17D yellow fever vaccine.

This clonotype came up many times. The chain links TRBV7-2 to TRBJ2-7, with 8 nucleotides matching TRBD2. Trimming took 2 bases from V and 1 from J; bases not matched to a gene: 4. The CDR3 is made up of 15 amino acids. The germline V gene encodes CDR1 SGHTA and CDR2 FQGNSA. The CDR3 reads CASSLRLAGSYEQYF. CDR3 DNA: TGTGCCAGCAGCTTAAGGTTAGCGGGGTCCTACGAGCAGTACTTC.

This clonotype occurred once. A much larger clone is a single base away; this may be a read error. V is TRBV7-6 and J is TRBJ2-3, with D unresolved. This CDR3 region has 13 residues. V was cut by 5 bases and J by 3 bases, with 9 bases left in between. Germline V gives CDR1 SGHVS, CDR2 FNYEAQ. The DNA for the CDR3 is TGTGCCAGCAGCCTGATAGCTACAGATACGCAGTATTTT. This encodes CASSLIATDTQYF.

This clonotype was counted many times. V is TRBV3-1 and J is TRBJ1-3; D may be TRBD1 (5 bases). The ends were cut back, 0 bases at V and 2 bases at J, with 14 bases in the middle. Germline lookup yields CDR1 LGHDT and CDR2 YNNKEL (reference sequence). This CDR3 contains 17 residues. The CDR3 reads CASSQETRGTAGNTIYF. In nucleotides, the CDR3 is TGTGCCAGCAGCCAAGAAACGCGGGGGACCGCTGGAAACACCATATATTTT.

This clonotype was seen many times. V is TRBV11-2 and J is TRBJ1-1; 7 nucleotides align to TRBD1. The CDR3 spans 14 residues. V lost 4 bases to trimming and J lost 4 bases; unmatched junction nucleotides: 6. Germline V gene data show CDR1 as SGHAT and CDR2 as FQNNGV. CDR3 residues: CASSYRQGGTEAFF. The DNA for the CDR3 is TGTGCCAGCAGCTACAGACAGGGAGGCACTGAAGCTTTCTTT.

This clonotype appeared once. This chain connects TRBV19 to TRBJ2-7, with 12 bases matching TRBD2. CDR1 is LNHDA, CDR2 SQIVND, per germline (reference sequence). Trimming removed 10 bases from V and 2 bases from J; junction bases left unmatched: 3. The CDR3 totals 13 residues. The CDR3 region is CATRTSGAYEQYF. The DNA of the CDR3 is TGTGCCACCCGGACTAGCGGGGCCTACGAGCAGTACTTC. The full variable domain, in which reference TRBV19 and TRBJ2-7 provide the parts outside the CDR3, is DGGITQSPKYLFRKEGQNVTLSCEQNLNHDAMYWYRQDPGQGLRLIYYSQIVNDFQKGDIAEGYSVSREKKESFPLTVTSAQKNPTAFYLCATRTSGAYEQYFGPGTRLTVT.

This clonotype was observed a few times. The V gene is TRBV2, the J gene TRBJ1-6; 11 nucleotides line up with TRBD1. The V gene end was trimmed by 6 bases and the J gene end by 10 bases; junction bases not matched to a gene: 11. The CDR3 runs to 16 residues. Germline CDR1 SNHLY, CDR2 FYNNEI. DNA for the CDR3: TGTGCCAGCAGCGGTCGGGACAGGGGGGTTGGGTCACCCCTCCACTTT. Protein product: CASSGRDRGVGSPLHF.

This chain links TRBV7-2 with TRBJ2-1; perhaps TRBD2 as D (5 bases). The germline V gene encodes CDR1 SGHTA and CDR2 FQGNSA. There are 14 residues in the CDR3. Trimming pared 5 bases from V and 4 bases from J, leaving 12 bases between. The CDR3: CASSPQPGYNEQFF. The CDR3 region has the DNA TGTGCCAGCAGCCCACAGCCGGGGTACAATGAGCAGTTCTTC.

In this sample, this clonotype turned up a few times. This chain joins TRBV4-3 and TRBJ2-1, with D perhaps TRBD2 (6 bases). Looked up from germline, CDR1 is LGHNA and CDR2 is YSLEER. The CDR3 length is 16 residues. The V end lost 1 base, the J end lost 2 bases, and 12 bases lay between the germline ends. CDR3 amino acids: CASSQVGGGAYNEQFF. CDR3 DNA: TGCGCCAGCAGCCAAGTAGGTGGCGGGGCCTACAATGAGCAGTTCTTC.

This clonotype has just a few counts. The chain uses TRBV20-1 and TRBJ1-6, with D possibly matching TRBD1 (6 bases). The V gene's germline CDR1 is DFQATT and CDR2 SNEGSKA (reference sequence). The CDR3 has 14 amino acids. Trimming left V 5 bases short and J 7 bases short, with 15 bases between. The CDR3 sequence is CSARPRGPNSPLHF. CDR3 in DNA: TGCAGTGCTCGCCCCAGGGGCCCCAATTCACCCCTCCACTTT.

This clonotype was detected only a few times. The V gene is TRBV5-4, the J gene TRBJ2-3, with 9 bases aligning to TRBD2. The CDR3 loop spans 16 amino acids. CDR1 SGHNT and CDR2 YYREEE come from the germline V gene (reference sequence). The V and J ends lost 5 bases and 5 bases, in that order; junction bases with no gene match: 12. For the CDR3, the DNA is TGTGCCAGCAGTTCCCCGGGCGGGGGGGCCAGAGATACGCAGTATTTT. This translates into CASSSPGGGARDTQYF.

This clonotype has at least ten counts. The rearrangement uses TRBV6-2 or TRBV6-3 and TRBJ2-5; unclear D gene. Germline assignment: CDR1 MNHEY and CDR2 SVGEGT. This CDR3 is built from 13 residues. The ends were cut back, 1 base at V and 0 bases at J, with 3 bases in the middle. The DNA for the CDR3 is TGTGCCAGCAGTTACTTTGACCAAGAGACCCAGTACTTC. Translation gives CASSYFDQETQYF.

In this sample, this clonotype turned up many times. The chain carries TRBV12-3 or TRBV12-4 and TRBJ1-1; 7 bases agree with TRBD1. V gave up 5 bases and J gave up 4 bases; unmatched junction bases: 7. The CDR3 has 14 residues. The CDR3 DNA follows: TGTGCCAGCAGTCCCGCGGACAGGAGCACTGAAGCTTTCTTT. This codes for CASSPADRSTEAFF.

The rearrangement uses TRBV19 and TRBJ2-1; 8 bases map to TRBD1. V lost 6 bases and J lost 5; bases outside the gene matches: 9. The V gene's germline CDR1 is LNHDA and CDR2 SQIVND (reference sequence). CDR3 length: 15 amino acids. The CDR3 DNA is TGTGCCAGTAGCCTCCGGGACAGGAGAAACAATGAGCAGTTCTTC. This translates into CASSLRDRRNNEQFF.

This clonotype was counted at least ten times. The CDR3 DNA follows: TGCGCCAGCAGTAAGGGGTCGAGCTCCTACAATGAGCAGTTCTTC. Amino acid sequence: CASSKGSSSYNEQFF. This rearrangement joins TRBV4-1 to TRBJ2-1, with D perhaps TRBD1 (5 bases). This CDR3 has 15 amino acids. The V gene lost 6 bases and the J gene lost 0 bases, with 12 bases spanning the gap. Germline CDR1 reads MGHRA; CDR2 reads YSYEKL.

Turning to this clonotype: A read error is possible here, since a much larger clone lies one base away. V usage is TRBV5-1 and J usage is TRBJ2-2; TRBD2 matches 12 bases. CDR3 length: 17 amino acids. Trimming removed 7 bases from V and 7 bases from J; junction bases left unmatched: 14. Looked up from germline, CDR1 is SGHRS and CDR2 is YFSETQ. CDR3 DNA: TGCGCCAGCGGCATACTAGCGGGGGGCCGTTTCAACGGGGAGCTGTTTTTT. It codes for CASGILAGGRFNGELFF. The full variable domain, with the rest looked up from reference TRBV5-1 and TRBJ2-2, is KAGVTQTPRYLIKTRGQQVTLSCSPISGHRSVSWYQQTPGQGLQFLFEYFSETQRNKGNFPGRFSGRQFSNSRSEMNVSTLELGDSALYLCASGILAGGRFNGELFFGEGSRLTVL.

The chain employs TRBV7-9 and TRBJ2-7; the D is unclear. V was clipped by 0 bases and J by 2 bases, with 17 bases between them. CDR1 and CDR2 from the germline V gene are SEHNR and FQNEAQ (reference sequence). The CDR3 is made up of 17 amino acids. Here the CDR3 reads CASSLAFRQNRTYEQYV. In DNA, the CDR3 is TGTGCCAGCAGCTTAGCGTTCAGGCAGAATAGAACCTACGAGCAGTACGTC.

This clonotype appeared many times. The chain has TRBV12-3 or TRBV12-4 and TRBJ2-6, with D maybe TRBD2 (5 bases). V was pared by 2 bases and J by 2 bases, with 7 bases between. This CDR3 has 15 amino acids. This chain's CDR3 is CASSLRGTGANVLTF. The CDR3 bases are TGTGCCAGCAGTTTACGAGGGACTGGGGCCAACGTCCTGACTTTC.

This clonotype was observed a few times. The rearrangement links TRBV18 to TRBJ1-1, with 7 nucleotides matching TRBD1. Losses at the gene ends were 5 bases for V and 6 bases for J; bases not matched to a gene: 12. Germline values: CDR1 KGHSH, CDR2 LQKENI. The CDR3 is 15 amino acids. The CDR3 sequence: CASSSTTGAGPEAFF. The CDR3 DNA reads as TGTGCCAGCTCATCAACTACAGGGGCAGGCCCTGAAGCTTTCTTT.

This clonotype was seen ten or more times. The gene calls are TRBV4-2 and TRBJ2-3, with 9 bases aligning to TRBD2. The length of the CDR3 is 16 residues. Losses at the gene ends were 7 bases for V and 0 bases for J; bases not matched to a gene: 8. Germline values: CDR1 LGHNA, CDR2 YNFKEQ. The CDR3 nucleotides are TGTGCCAGCACCCCCGCGGCGGGGGGGAGCACAGATACGCAGTATTTT. Amino acids: CASTPAAGGSTDTQYF.

This clonotype was counted ten times or more. This sequence joins TRBV5-1 and TRBJ2-2; possible D gene TRBD1, 6 bases. The germline V and J ends were trimmed by 1 base and 3 bases, with 10 bases remaining between them. CDR3 length: 15 residues. Germline CDR1 and CDR2: SGHRS and YFSETQ. The CDR3, as DNA: TGCGCCAGCAGCTTGTCCAGGGGTGACACCGGGGAGCTGTTTTTT. It encodes CASSLSRGDTGELFF.

The V and J genes are TRBV7-9 and TRBJ2-2; 8 bases are a match to TRBD1. CDR3 length equals 16 residues. Germline CDR1 is SEHNR and CDR2 is FQNEAQ (reference sequence). The V gene end was trimmed by 4 bases and the J gene end by 7 bases; junction bases not matched to a gene: 11. CDR3 bases: TGTGCCAGCAGCTATAGTCGGGACAGGAGTGACGGGGAGCTGTTTTTT. It specifies CASSYSRDRSDGELFF.

The CDR3 DNA is TGTGCCACCAGCAGACAGGGGGCAGGGGAGACCCAGTACTTC. It specifies CATSRQGAGETQYF. The rearrangement uses TRBV15 and TRBJ2-5; 8 nucleotides agree with TRBD1. Germline V gene sequence: CDR1 LNHNV, CDR2 YYDKDF (reference sequence). V trimming: 2 bases; J trimming: 5 bases; junction bases outside the gene matches: 4. CDR3 length: 14 amino acids.

This clonotype was detected ten times or more. The CDR3 nucleotides are TGCAGTGCCGGTGGGGTTTCGAACACTGAAGCTTTCTTT. Its protein product is CSAGGVSNTEAFF. The chain carries TRBV20-1 and TRBJ1-1; unclear D gene. V shed 6 bases and J shed 1 base, with 12 bases lying between them. CDR3 length: 13 amino acids. Germline V gene data show CDR1 as DFQATT and CDR2 as SNEGSKA (reference sequence).

This clonotype showed up many times. The junction and the germline gene differ at one end; a read error may be behind it. The rearrangement joins TRBV5-1 to TRBJ2-2, with a possible D match to TRBD2 (5 bases). The V gene's germline CDR1 is SGHRS and CDR2 YFSETQ. The CDR3 runs 18 residues. CDR3 coding DNA: TGCGCCAGCAGTTTGGGGAACTCGATGGTGAGGGACACCGGGGAGCTGTTTTTT. Its protein is CASSLGNSMVRDTGELFF.

In this sample, this clonotype turned up many times. The chain joins TRBV18 to TRBJ2-7; weak D call: TRBD1 (6 bases). V lost 4 bases and J lost 4, with 11 bases in between. The CDR3 loop spans 13 amino acids. The germline gives CDR1 KGHSH, CDR2 LQKENI. In DNA form, the CDR3 reads TGTGCCAGCTCACAAAGTACAGGGTACGAGCAGTACGTC. This codes for CASSQSTGYEQYV.

In its sample, this clonotype was seen many times. V usage is TRBV12-3 or TRBV12-4 and J usage is TRBJ2-2; D is perhaps TRBD1 or TRBD2 (6 bases each). V lost 6 bases and J 5 bases, leaving 25 bases between the germline ends. The CDR3 totals 18 residues. In nucleotides, the CDR3 is TGTGCCAGCAGACCAACCATGTGGTACAGGGCGGGAACCGGGGAGCTGTTTTTT. Its protein is CASRPTMWYRAGTGELFF.

The rearrangement links TRBV11-1 to TRBJ1-4; 7 bases are a match to TRBD1. Trimming removed 4 bases from V and 4 bases from J; junction bases left unmatched: 15. Germline V gives CDR1 SGHAT, CDR2 FQDESV (reference sequence). The CDR3 is 18 residues long. This CDR3 reads CASSSPRGGLQSNEKLFF. The CDR3 DNA follows: TGTGCCAGCAGCTCACCCCGAGGGGGCTTACAGAGTAATGAAAAACTGTTTTTT.

This clonotype was counted only a few times. This chain connects TRBV7-2 to TRBJ2-7; D may be TRBD1 (6 bases). Looked up from germline, CDR1 is SGHTA and CDR2 is FQGNSA. Trimming took off 5 bases at V and 3 bases at J, with 14 bases between the two ends. CDR3 length equals 14 residues. The CDR3 DNA reads TGTGCCAGCAGCCCTTGGACAGCCCTCTACGAGCAGTACTTC. Amino acid sequence: CASSPWTALYEQYF.

This clonotype was picked up a small number of times. The V and J genes are TRBV2 and TRBJ1-1, with TRBD1 matching 7 bases. Germline V gives CDR1 SNHLY, CDR2 FYNNEI. The CDR3 has 13 amino acids. V lost 4 bases and J lost 3; bases outside the gene matches: 2. The CDR3 bases are TGTGCCAGCAGTGGTGACAGGGACACTGAAGCTTTCTTT. This codes for CASSGDRDTEAFF.